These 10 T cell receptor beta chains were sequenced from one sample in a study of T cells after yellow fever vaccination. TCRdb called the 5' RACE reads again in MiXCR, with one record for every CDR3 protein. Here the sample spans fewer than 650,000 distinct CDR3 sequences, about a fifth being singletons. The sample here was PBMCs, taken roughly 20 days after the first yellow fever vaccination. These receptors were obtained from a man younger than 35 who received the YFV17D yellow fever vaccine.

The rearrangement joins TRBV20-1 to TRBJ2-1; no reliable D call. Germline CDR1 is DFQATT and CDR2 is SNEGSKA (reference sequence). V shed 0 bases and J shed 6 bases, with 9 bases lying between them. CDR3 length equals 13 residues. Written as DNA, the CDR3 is TGCAGTGCTAGAGACCCCTGGGGCAATGAGCAGTTCTTC. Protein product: CSARDPWGNEQFF.

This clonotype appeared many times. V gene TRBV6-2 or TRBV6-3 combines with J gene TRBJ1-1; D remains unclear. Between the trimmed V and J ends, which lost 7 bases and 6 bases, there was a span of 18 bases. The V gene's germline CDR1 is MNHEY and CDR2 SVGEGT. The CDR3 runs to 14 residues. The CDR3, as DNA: TGTGCCAGCACTTCGGGCCGCGAATGGGCTGAAGCTTTCTTT. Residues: CASTSGREWAEAFF.

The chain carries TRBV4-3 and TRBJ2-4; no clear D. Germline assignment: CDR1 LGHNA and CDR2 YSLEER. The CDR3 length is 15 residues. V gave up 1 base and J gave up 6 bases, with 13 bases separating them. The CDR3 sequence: CASSQGTGRGNIQYF. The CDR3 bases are TGCGCCAGCAGCCAAGGGACCGGCCGCGGAAACATTCAGTACTTC.

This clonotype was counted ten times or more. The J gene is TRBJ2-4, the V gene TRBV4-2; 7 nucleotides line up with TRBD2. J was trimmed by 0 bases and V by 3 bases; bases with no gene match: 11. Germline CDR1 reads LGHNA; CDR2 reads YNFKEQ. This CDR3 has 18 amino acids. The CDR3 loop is CASSQEGRASLAKNIQYF. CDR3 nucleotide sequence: TGTGCCAGCAGCCAGGAAGGGAGGGCGTCTCTAGCCAAAAACATTCAGTACTTC.

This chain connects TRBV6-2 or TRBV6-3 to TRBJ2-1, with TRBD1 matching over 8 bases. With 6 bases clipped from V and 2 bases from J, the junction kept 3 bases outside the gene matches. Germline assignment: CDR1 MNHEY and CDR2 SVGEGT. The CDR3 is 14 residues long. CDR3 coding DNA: TGTGCCAGCAGGGACAGGGTCCCCTACAATGAGCAGTTCTTC. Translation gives CASRDRVPYNEQFF.

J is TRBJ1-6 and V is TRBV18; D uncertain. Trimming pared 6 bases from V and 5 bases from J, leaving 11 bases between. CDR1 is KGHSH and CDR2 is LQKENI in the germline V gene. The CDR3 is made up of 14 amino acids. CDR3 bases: TGTGCCAGCTCGACTCGGGCTGATAATTCACCCCTCCACTTT. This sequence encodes CASSTRADNSPLHF.

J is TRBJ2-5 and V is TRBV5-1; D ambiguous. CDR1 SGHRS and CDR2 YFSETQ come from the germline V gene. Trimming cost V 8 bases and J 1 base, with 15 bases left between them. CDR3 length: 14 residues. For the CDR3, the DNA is TGCGCCAGTAAAGGTGCTACCCTCCAAGAGACCCAGTACTTC. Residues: CASKGATLQETQYF.

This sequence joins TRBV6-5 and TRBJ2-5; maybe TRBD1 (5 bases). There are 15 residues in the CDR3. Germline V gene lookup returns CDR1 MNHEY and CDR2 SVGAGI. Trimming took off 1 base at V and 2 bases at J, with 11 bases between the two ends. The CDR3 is CASSYLGVVQETQYF. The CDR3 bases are TGTGCCAGCAGTTACTTAGGGGTCGTACAAGAGACCCAGTACTTC.

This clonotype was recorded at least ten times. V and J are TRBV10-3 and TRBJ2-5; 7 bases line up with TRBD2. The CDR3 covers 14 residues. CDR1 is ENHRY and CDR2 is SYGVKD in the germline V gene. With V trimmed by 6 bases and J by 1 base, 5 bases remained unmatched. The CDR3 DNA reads TGTGCCATCAGCGCGACTAGCCTCCAAGAGACCCAGTACTTC. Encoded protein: CAISATSLQETQYF.

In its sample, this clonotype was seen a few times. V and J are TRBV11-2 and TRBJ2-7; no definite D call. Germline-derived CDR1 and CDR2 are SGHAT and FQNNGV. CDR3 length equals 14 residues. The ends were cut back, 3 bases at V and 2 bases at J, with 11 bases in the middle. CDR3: CASSFLRKPYEQYF. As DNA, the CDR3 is TGTGCCAGCAGCTTCTTAAGAAAGCCCTACGAGCAGTACTTC.